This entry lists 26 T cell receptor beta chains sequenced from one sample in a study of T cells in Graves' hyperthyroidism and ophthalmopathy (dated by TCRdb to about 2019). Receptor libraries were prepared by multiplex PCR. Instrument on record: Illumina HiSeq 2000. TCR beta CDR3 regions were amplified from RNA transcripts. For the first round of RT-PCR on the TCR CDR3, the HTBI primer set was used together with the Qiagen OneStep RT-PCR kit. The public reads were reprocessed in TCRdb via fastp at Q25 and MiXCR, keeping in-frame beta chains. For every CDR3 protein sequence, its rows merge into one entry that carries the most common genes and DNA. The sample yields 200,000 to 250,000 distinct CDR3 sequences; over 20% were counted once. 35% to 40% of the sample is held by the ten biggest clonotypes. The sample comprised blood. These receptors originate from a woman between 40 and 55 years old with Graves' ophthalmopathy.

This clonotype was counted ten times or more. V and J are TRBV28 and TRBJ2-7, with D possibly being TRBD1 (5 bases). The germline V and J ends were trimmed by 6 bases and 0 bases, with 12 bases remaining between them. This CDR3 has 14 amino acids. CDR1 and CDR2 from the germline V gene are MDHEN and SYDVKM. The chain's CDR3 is CASSPGRNSYEQYF. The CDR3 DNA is TGTGCCAGCAGCCCAGGGCGAAACTCCTACGAGCAGTACTTC.

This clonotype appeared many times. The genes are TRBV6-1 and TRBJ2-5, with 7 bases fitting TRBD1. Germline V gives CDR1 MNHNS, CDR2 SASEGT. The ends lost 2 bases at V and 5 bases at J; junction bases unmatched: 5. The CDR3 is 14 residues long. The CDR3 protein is CASSEMAGGETQYF. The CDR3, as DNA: TGTGCCAGCAGTGAAATGGCAGGGGGTGAGACCCAGTACTTC.

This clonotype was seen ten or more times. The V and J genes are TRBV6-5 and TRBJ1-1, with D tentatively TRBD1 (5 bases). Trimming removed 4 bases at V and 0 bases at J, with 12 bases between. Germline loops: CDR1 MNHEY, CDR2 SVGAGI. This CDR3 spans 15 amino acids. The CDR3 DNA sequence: TGTGCCAGCAGTTTGCTCCGGGGGATGAACACTGAAGCTTTCTTT. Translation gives CASSLLRGMNTEAFF.

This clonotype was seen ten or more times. In DNA, the CDR3 is TGTGCCTCCCAAAAACCCGGAGATTCCTACGAGCAGTACTTC. The encoded protein is CASQKPGDSYEQYF. V gene TRBV27 combines with J gene TRBJ2-7; no reliable D call. Germline V CDR1 and CDR2: MNHEY, SMNVEV (reference sequence). The germline V and J ends were trimmed by 11 bases and 1 base, with 18 bases remaining between them. The CDR3 totals 14 residues.

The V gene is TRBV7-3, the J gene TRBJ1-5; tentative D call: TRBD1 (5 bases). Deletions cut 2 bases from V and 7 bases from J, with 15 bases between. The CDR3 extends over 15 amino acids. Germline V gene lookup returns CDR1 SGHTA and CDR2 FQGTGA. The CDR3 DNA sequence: TGTGCCAGCAGCTTACTGGGGGGGTTTGGGCAGCCCCAGCATTTT. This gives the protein CASSLLGGFGQPQHF.

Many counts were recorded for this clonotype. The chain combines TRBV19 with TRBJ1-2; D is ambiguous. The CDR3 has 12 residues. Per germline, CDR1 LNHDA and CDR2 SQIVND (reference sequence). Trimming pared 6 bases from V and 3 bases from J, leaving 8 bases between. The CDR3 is CASSVGYYGYTF. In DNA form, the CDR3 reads TGTGCCAGTAGCGTCGGTTACTATGGCTACACCTTC.

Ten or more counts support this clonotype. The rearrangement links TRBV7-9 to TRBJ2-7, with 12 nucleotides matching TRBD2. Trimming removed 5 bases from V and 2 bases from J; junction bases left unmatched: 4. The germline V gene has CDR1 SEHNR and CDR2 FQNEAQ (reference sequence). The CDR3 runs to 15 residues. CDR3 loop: CASSVTSGRTYEQYF. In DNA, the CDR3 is TGTGCCAGCAGCGTTACTAGCGGGAGGACCTACGAGCAGTACTTC.

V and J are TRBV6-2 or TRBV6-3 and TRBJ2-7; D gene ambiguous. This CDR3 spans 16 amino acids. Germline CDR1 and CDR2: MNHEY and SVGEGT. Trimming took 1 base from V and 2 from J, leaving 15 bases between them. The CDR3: CASSYWSWQETYEQYF. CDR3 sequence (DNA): TGTGCCAGCAGTTACTGGTCCTGGCAGGAGACCTACGAGCAGTACTTC.

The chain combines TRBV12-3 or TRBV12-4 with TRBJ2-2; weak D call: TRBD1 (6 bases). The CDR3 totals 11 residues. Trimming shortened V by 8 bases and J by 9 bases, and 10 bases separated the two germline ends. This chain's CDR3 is CASLGGRELFF. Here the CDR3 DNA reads TGTGCCAGCCTAGGGGGTCGGGAGCTGTTTTTT.

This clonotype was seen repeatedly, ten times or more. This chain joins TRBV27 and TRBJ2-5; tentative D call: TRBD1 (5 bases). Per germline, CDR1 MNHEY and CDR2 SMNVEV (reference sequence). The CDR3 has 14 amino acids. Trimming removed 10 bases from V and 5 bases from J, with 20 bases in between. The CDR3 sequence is CATRTLGARETQYF. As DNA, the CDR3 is TGTGCCACCCGAACCCTTGGGGCGAGGGAGACCCAGTACTTC.

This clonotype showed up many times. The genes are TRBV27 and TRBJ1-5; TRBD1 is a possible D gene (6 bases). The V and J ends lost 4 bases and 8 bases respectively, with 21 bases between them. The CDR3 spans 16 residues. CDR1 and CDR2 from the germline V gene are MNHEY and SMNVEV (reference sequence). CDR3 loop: CASSSALSKTGEPQHF. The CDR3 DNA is TGTGCCAGCAGTTCCGCCCTTTCGAAGACAGGAGAGCCCCAGCATTTT.

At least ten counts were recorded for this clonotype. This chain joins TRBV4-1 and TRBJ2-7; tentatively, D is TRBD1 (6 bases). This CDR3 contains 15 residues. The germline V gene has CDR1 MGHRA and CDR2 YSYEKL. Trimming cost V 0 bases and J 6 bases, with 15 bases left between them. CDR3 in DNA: TGCGCCAGCAGCCAAGATATAGCAGGGGAGTCCGAGCAGTACTTC. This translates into CASSQDIAGESEQYF.

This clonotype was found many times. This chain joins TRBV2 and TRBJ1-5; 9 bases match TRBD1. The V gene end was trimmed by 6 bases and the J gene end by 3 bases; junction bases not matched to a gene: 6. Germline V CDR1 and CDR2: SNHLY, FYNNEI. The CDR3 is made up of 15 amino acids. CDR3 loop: CASSLTGGNNQPQHF. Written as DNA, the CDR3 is TGTGCCAGCAGCCTGACAGGGGGTAACAATCAGCCCCAGCATTTT.

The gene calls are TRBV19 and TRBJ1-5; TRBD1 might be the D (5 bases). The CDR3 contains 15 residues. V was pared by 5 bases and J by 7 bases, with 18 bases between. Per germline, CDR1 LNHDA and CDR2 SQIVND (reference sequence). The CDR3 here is CASSPGTGIGQPQHF. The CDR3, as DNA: TGTGCCAGTAGTCCGGGGACGGGGATCGGGCAGCCCCAGCATTTT.

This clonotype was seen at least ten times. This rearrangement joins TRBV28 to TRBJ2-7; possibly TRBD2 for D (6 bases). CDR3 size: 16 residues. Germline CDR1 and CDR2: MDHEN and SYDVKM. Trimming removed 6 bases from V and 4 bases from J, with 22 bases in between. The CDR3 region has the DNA TGTGCCAGCAGGGATCTCTGGGCGAAAGGGAGGTACGAGCAGTACTTC. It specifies CASRDLWAKGRYEQYF. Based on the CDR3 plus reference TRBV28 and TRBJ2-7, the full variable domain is DVKVTQSSRYLVKRTGEKVFLECVQDMDHENMFWYRQDPGLGLRLIYFSYDVKMKEKGDIPEGYSVSREKKERFSLILESASTNQTSMYLCASRDLWAKGRYEQYFGPGTRLTVT.

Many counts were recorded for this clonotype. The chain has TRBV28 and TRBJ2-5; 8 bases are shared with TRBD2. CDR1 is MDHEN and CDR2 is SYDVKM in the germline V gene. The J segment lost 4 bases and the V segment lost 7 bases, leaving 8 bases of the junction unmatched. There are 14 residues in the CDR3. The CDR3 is CASTPGLAGETQYF. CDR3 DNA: TGTGCCAGCACCCCCGGGCTAGCGGGAGAGACCCAGTACTTC. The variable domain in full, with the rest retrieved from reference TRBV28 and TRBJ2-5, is DVKVTQSSRYLVKRTGEKVFLECVQDMDHENMFWYRQDPGLGLRLIYFSYDVKMKEKGDIPEGYSVSREKKERFSLILESASTNQTSMYLCASTPGLAGETQYFGPGTRLLVL.

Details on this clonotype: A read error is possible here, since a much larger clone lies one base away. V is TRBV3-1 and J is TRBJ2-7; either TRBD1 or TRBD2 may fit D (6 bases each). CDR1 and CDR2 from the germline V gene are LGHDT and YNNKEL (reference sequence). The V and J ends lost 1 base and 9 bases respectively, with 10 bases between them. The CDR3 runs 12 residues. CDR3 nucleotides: TGTGCCAGCAGCCAAGGCAGGGGAGGGCAGTACTTC. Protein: CASSQGRGGQYF.

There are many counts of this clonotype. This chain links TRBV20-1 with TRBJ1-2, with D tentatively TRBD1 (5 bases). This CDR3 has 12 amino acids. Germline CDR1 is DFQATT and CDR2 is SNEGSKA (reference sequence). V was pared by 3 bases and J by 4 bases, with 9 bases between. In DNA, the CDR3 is TGCAGTGCTAGGGGCGGGGCCTATGGCTACACCTTC. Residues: CSARGGAYGYTF.

For the CDR3, the DNA is TGTGCCAGCAGCCATGACAGGGAGCCCACCTACGAGCAGTACTTC. It is translated as CASSHDREPTYEQYF. The J gene is TRBJ2-7, the V gene TRBV4-2; 7 positions agree with TRBD1. V shed 3 bases and J 2 bases; nucleotides not matched to a gene: 7. The CDR3 runs to 15 residues. Germline lookup yields CDR1 LGHNA and CDR2 YNFKEQ.

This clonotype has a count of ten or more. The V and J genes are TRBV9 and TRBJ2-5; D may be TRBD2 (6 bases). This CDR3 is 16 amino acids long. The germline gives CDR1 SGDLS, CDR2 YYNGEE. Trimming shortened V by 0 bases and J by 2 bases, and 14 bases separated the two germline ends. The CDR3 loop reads CASSVGRAGLQETQYF. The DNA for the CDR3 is TGTGCCAGCAGCGTAGGGAGAGCGGGCTTACAAGAGACCCAGTACTTC.

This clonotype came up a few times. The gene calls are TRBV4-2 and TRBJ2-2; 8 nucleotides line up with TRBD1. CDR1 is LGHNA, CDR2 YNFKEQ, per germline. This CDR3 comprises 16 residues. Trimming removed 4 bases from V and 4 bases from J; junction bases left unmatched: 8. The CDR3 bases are TGTGCCAGCAGCCCCGGGACAGGCCTCGGCACCGGGGAGCTGTTTTTT. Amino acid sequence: CASSPGTGLGTGELFF.

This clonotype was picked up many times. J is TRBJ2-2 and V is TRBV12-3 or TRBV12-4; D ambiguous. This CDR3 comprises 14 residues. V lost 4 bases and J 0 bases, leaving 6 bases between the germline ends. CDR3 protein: CASSWSANTGELFF. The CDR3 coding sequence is TGTGCCAGCAGTTGGAGCGCGAACACCGGGGAGCTGTTTTTT.

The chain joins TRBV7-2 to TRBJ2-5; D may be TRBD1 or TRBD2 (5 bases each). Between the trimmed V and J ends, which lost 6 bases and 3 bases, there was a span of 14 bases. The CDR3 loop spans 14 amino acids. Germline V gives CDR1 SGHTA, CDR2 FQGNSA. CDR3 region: CASRGTYPKETQYF. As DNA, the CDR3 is TGTGCCAGCAGGGGGACCTACCCAAAAGAGACCCAGTACTTC.

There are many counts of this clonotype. CDR3 DNA: TGCAGTGCTAGAGAAAGGGGGAAAACCGCGAACACCGGGGAGCTGTTTTTT. Amino acid sequence: CSARERGKTANTGELFF. J is TRBJ2-2 and V is TRBV20-1; the D gene is possibly TRBD1 (6 bases). The V end was cut by 0 bases, the J end by 0 bases, with 14 bases between. The CDR3 covers 17 residues. Germline V gives CDR1 DFQATT, CDR2 SNEGSKA (reference sequence).

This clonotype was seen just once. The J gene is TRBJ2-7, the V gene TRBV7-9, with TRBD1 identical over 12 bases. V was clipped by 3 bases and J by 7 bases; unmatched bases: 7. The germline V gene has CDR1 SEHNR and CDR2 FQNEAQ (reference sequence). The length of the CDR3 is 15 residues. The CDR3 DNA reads TGTGCCAGCAGCTTCGGGACAGGGGGCCCAAGGGAGCAGTACTTC. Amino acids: CASSFGTGGPREQYF.

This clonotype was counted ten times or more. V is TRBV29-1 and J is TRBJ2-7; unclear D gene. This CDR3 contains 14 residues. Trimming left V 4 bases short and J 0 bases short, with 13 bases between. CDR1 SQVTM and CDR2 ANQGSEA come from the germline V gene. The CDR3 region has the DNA TGCAGCGTTGCGGGCTACCCTGGCTCCTACGAGCAGTACTTC. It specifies CSVAGYPGSYEQYF.